This TCR beta chain was identified in a study of T cell changes during pregnancy in multiple sclerosis. The assay was immunoSEQ multiplex PCR, and TCRdb's table has in-frame clones only and misses some. This sample has around 40,000 clones; about 90% occur once, and the top ten carry around 0.57%. CDR3 size: 15 residues. V shed 7 bases and J shed 3 bases, with 15 bases lying between them. CDR1 and CDR2 from the germline V gene are LNHDA and SQIVND (reference sequence). The receptor comes from a female donor with multiple sclerosis, enrolled in a pregnancy study. Here the sequenced sample was CD4+ T cells from peripheral blood mononuclear cells, taken before pregnancy. The V gene is TRBV19, the J gene TRBJ2-2; perhaps TRBD2 as D (6 bases). CDR3 amino acids: CASKRGGEDTGELFF. The CDR3 nucleotides are TGTGCCAGTAAAAGGGGCGGGGAGGACACCGGGGAGCTGTTTTTT.